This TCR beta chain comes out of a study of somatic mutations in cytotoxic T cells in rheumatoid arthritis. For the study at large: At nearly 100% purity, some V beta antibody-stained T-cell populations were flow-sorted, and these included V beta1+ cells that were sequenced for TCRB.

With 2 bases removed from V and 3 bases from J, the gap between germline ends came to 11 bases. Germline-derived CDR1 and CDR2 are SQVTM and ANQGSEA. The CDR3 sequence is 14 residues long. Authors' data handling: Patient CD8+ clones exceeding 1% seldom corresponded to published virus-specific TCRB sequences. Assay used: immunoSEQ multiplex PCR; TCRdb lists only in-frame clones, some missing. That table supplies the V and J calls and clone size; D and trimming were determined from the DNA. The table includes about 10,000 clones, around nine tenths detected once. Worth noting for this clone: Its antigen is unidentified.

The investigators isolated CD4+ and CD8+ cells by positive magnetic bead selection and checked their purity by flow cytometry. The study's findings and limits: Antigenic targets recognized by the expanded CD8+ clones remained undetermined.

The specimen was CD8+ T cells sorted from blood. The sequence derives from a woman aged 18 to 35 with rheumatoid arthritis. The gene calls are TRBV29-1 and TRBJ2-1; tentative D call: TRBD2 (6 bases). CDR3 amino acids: CSVEPRLVYNEQFF. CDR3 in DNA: TGCAGCGTTGAACCCCGACTAGTCTACAATGAGCAGTTCTTC.